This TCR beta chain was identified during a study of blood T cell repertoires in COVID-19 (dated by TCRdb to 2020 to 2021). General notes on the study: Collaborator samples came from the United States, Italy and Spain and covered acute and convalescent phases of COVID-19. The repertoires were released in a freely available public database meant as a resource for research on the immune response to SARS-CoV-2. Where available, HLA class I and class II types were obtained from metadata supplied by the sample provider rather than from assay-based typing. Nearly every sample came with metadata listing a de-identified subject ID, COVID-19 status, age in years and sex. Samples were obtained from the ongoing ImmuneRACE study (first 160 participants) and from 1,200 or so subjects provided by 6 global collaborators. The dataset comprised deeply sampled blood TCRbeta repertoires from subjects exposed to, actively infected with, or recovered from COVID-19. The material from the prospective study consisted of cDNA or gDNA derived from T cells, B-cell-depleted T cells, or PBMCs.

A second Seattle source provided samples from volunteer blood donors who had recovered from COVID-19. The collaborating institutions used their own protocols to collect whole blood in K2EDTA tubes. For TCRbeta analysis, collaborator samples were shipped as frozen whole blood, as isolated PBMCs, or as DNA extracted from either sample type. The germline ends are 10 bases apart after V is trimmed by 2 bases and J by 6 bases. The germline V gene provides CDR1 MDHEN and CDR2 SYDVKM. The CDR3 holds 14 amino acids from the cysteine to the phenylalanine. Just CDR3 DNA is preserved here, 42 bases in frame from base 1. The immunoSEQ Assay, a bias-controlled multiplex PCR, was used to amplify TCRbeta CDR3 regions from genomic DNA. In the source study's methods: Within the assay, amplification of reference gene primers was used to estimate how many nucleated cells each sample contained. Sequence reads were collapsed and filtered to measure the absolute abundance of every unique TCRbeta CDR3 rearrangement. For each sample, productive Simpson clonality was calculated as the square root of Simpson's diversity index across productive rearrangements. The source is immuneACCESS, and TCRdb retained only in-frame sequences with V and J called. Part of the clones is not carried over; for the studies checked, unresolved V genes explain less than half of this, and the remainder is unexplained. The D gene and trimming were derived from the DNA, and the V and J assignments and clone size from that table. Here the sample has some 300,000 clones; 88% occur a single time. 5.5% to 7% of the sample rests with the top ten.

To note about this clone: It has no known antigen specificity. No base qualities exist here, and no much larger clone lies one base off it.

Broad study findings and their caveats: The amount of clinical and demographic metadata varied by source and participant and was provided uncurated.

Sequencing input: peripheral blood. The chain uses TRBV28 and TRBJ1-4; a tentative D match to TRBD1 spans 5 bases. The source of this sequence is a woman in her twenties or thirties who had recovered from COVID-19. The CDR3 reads CASSLGARYEKLFF. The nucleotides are TGTGCCAGCAGTTTAGGGGCTAGGTATGAAAAACTGTTTTTT.